This TCR beta chain was identified in a study of blood T cell repertoires in COVID-19. Turning to the study itself: From the United States, Italy and Spain came samples of acute and convalescent COVID-19. PBMCs, B-cell-depleted T cells, or T cells were the source of the cDNA or gDNA that made up the material.

Per the study methods: Counts of nucleated cells, estimated from reference gene primer amplification, were obtained. This table comes from immunoSEQ multiplex PCR, and its TCRdb copy is limited to in-frame clones, with some not included. V and J calls and clone size follow that table, whereas D and trimming were derived from the DNA. Among about 150,000 clones, 87% were seen once, and the ten largest hold roughly two fifths. Input material: peripheral blood. The clonotype was recovered from a man over 45 who had recovered from COVID-19.

The CDR3 region is CASSFDRGESNQPQHF. DNA of the CDR3: TGTGCCAGCAGTTTCGACAGGGGGGAAAGCAATCAGCCCCAGCATTTT. The chain recombines TRBV2 with TRBJ1-5, with 9 bases that match TRBD1. The J segment lost 1 base and the V segment lost 5 bases, leaving 6 bases of the junction unmatched. The CDR3 covers 16 residues. Germline CDR1 and CDR2: SNHLY and FYNNEI.